The 24 T cell receptor beta chains in this list originate from one sample, sequenced in a study of blood T cell repertoires in COVID-19. Sequencing was performed with immunoSEQ multiplex PCR; in TCRdb, only in-frame clones are kept and a portion is missing. This table holds about 360,000 clones, approximately 86% found once. Sequencing was performed on peripheral blood. The receptor set was obtained from a woman aged 55-70 years with COVID-19, enrolled during active disease.

The J gene is TRBJ2-2, the V gene TRBV5-4; 9 bases agree with TRBD1. Germline loops: CDR1 SGHNT, CDR2 YYREEE (reference sequence). The CDR3 loop spans 15 amino acids. V shed 4 bases, J shed 4 bases, and the junction held 5 bases outside the gene matches. The CDR3 DNA is TGTGCCAGCAGCCCGACAGGGGGGGGCACCGGGGAGCTGTTTTTT. This translates into CASSPTGGGTGELFF.

This clone was counted a single time. Here the CDR3 reads CASKKDRAGEQYF. CDR3 DNA: TGTGCCAGCAAGAAGGACAGGGCAGGCGAGCAGTACTTC. The rearrangement links TRBV5-4 to TRBJ2-7, with TRBD1 matching 8 bases. CDR3 length: 13 residues. The germline gives CDR1 SGHNT, CDR2 YYREEE (reference sequence). Trimming removed 6 bases from V and 6 bases from J; junction bases left unmatched: 8.

The chain recombines TRBV19 with TRBJ1-1; D possibly corresponds to TRBD1 (5 bases). The CDR3 runs 14 residues. V gave up 5 bases and J gave up 4 bases, with 14 bases separating them. The germline V gene has CDR1 LNHDA and CDR2 SQIVND (reference sequence). This CDR3 is CASSFRVAFTEAFF. The CDR3 DNA follows: TGTGCCAGTAGTTTCAGGGTCGCGTTCACTGAAGCTTTCTTT.

This chain connects TRBV7-3 to TRBJ1-1; a weak D match, TRBD1 (6 bases). V dropped 3 bases and J dropped 5 bases, with 10 bases sitting between them. Per the germline V gene, CDR1 is SGHTA and CDR2 is FQGTGA. The CDR3 is 13 residues long. The CDR3 coding sequence is TGTGCCAGCAGCTTGGGGGCGTGGACTGAAGCTTTCTTT. This gives the protein CASSLGAWTEAFF. Looking up the rest from reference TRBV7-3 and TRBJ1-1 gives the full variable domain: GAGVSQTPSNKVTEKGKYVELRCDPISGHTALYWYRQSLGQGPEFLIYFQGTGAADDSGLPNDRFFAVRPEGSVSTLKIQRTERGDSAVYLCASSLGAWTEAFFGQGTRLTVV.

The chain links TRBV5-4 to TRBJ1-5; D is perhaps TRBD1 (6 bases). Germline V gene sequence: CDR1 SGHNT, CDR2 YYREEE (reference sequence). V lost 3 bases and J lost 3, with 16 bases in between. This CDR3 has 16 residues. CDR3 sequence: CASSWGGGQDNQPQHF. The CDR3 DNA sequence: TGTGCCAGCAGCTGGGGAGGGGGGCAAGACAATCAGCCCCAGCATTTT.

This chain joins TRBV4-1 and TRBJ1-5; D unclear. This CDR3 region has 16 residues. V gave up 7 bases and J gave up 2 bases, with 18 bases separating them. CDR1 and CDR2 (germline): MGHRA, YSYEKL. Here the CDR3 DNA reads TGCGCCAGCACACGAGGGCCAGCATCGGGCAATCAGCCCCAGCATTTT. This gives the protein CASTRGPASGNQPQHF.

This clone was recorded only once. The V gene is TRBV4-2, the J gene TRBJ2-7, with TRBD2 as a possible D gene (6 bases). CDR1 and CDR2 from the germline V gene are LGHNA and YNFKEQ. The V end lost 4 bases, the J end lost 7 bases, and 20 bases lay between the germline ends. There are 15 residues in the CDR3. CDR3 bases: TGTGCCAGCAGCCTTTACCGGGACGCCGGGAGTGAGCAGTACTTC. Its protein is CASSLYRDAGSEQYF.

The chain joins TRBV7-9 to TRBJ1-1; 8 nucleotides match TRBD1. The V and J ends lost 11 bases and 6 bases, in that order; junction bases with no gene match: 11. Per germline, CDR1 SEHNR and CDR2 FQNEAQ (reference sequence). This CDR3 region has 13 residues. The CDR3 DNA is TGTGCCCTCCCAATGAAGACAGGGGCTGAAGCTTTCTTT. It specifies CALPMKTGAEAFF.

This clone was detected once. The V and J genes are TRBV5-1 and TRBJ2-5; 11 bases agree with TRBD2. The germline V gene encodes CDR1 SGHRS and CDR2 YFSETQ. The CDR3 consists of 16 residues. V gave up 3 bases and J gave up 1 base; unmatched junction bases: 5. CDR3 nucleotide sequence: TGCGCCAGCAGCTCCATGACTAGCGGGGCCCAAGAGACCCAGTACTTC. Translating gives CASSSMTSGAQETQYF. The complete variable domain, with remaining parts taken from reference TRBV5-1 and TRBJ2-5, reads KAGVTQTPRYLIKTRGQQVTLSCSPISGHRSVSWYQQTPGQGLQFLFEYFSETQRNKGNFPGRFSGRQFSNSRSEMNVSTLELGDSALYLCASSSMTSGAQETQYFGPGTRLLVL.

V is TRBV3-1 (or the pseudogene TRBV3-2) and J is TRBJ2-2, with a possible D match to TRBD1 (5 bases). Trimming removed 4 bases from V and 4 bases from J, with 10 bases in between. Germline CDR1 and CDR2: LGHDT and YNNKEL (reference sequence). The CDR3 spans 14 residues. CDR3 nucleotides: TGTGCCAGCAGCCCCCAGGGTTTCACCGGGGAGCTGTTTTTT. Residues: CASSPQGFTGELFF.

The chain combines TRBV21-1 with TRBJ1-2. TRBV21-1 is a listed pseudogene. This CDR3 spans 15 amino acids. CDR3 sequence reads: CASSSPSYFNYGYTF. The CDR3 nucleotides read TGTGCCAGCAGCTCCCCTTCGTACTTCAACTATGGCTACACCTTC.

The CDR3 spells CASSYSITPEGTGFF. CDR3 nucleotides: TGTGCCAGCAGTTACTCTATTACCCCTGAAGGTACAGGGTTCTTC. The chain recombines TRBV6-2 or TRBV6-3 with TRBJ2-1, with a tentative D call TRBD1 (5 bases). The CDR3 covers 15 residues. CDR1 is MNHEY, CDR2 SVGEGT, per germline. Trimming removed 0 bases from V and 15 bases from J, with 21 bases in between.

The gene calls are TRBV19 and TRBJ2-5; 7 bases match TRBD1. Germline V gene data show CDR1 as LNHDA and CDR2 as SQIVND (reference sequence). V dropped 6 bases and J dropped 5; count of bases not matched to a gene: 9. The CDR3 is 14 amino acids. DNA of the CDR3: TGTGCCAGTAGGAAGGGGGCATCTCGGGAGACCCAGTACTTC. It yields the protein CASRKGASRETQYF.

V gene TRBV7-3 combines with J gene TRBJ1-6; D is possibly TRBD1 (5 bases). V lost 5 bases, J lost 0 bases, and 11 bases lay in between. Germline CDR1 reads SGHTA; CDR2 reads FQGTGA. The CDR3 loop spans 16 amino acids. The CDR3 DNA follows: TGTGCCAGCAGCACTCAGGGATCCTCCTATAATTCACCCCTCCACTTT. This codes for CASSTQGSSYNSPLHF.

The chain employs TRBV18 and TRBJ2-3; TRBD1 matches 8 bases. This CDR3 comprises 16 residues. Looked up from germline, CDR1 is KGHSH and CDR2 is LQKENI. V trimming: 4 bases; J trimming: 1 base; junction bases outside the gene matches: 7. DNA for the CDR3: TGTGCCAGCTCACGGTCCCCACAGGGGGGCACAGATACGCAGTATTTT. Protein sequence: CASSRSPQGGTDTQYF.

The chain links TRBV30 to TRBJ2-1, with 7 nucleotides matching TRBD1. Trimming cost V 1 base and J 8 bases; bases outside gene matches: 2. Per the germline V gene, CDR1 is GTSNPN and CDR2 is SVGIG (reference sequence). The CDR3 consists of 12 residues. The CDR3 reads CAWSGQGDEQFF. CDR3 DNA: TGTGCCTGGAGTGGCCAGGGGGATGAGCAGTTCTTC.

The chain employs TRBV6-5 and TRBJ1-2; TRBD1 aligns across 9 bases. Per germline, CDR1 MNHEY and CDR2 SVGAGI. Germline trimming cut 0 bases from V and 6 bases from J; bases unmatched to any gene: 5. The CDR3 extends over 15 amino acids. The CDR3 here is CASSYSTGGLHGYTF. In DNA, the CDR3 is TGTGCCAGCAGTTACTCGACAGGGGGTTTACATGGCTACACCTTC.

The chain carries TRBV12-3 or TRBV12-4 and TRBJ1-6; TRBD1 matches at 8 bases. Losses at the gene ends were 8 bases for V and 7 bases for J; bases not matched to a gene: 4. The CDR3 is 13 residues long. CDR3 sequence: CASLGTGNSPLHF. The CDR3 DNA sequence: TGTGCCAGCCTCGGGACAGGCAATTCACCCCTCCACTTT.

This chain uses TRBV6-5 with TRBJ1-4; D uncertain. This CDR3 is 14 amino acids long. The germline gives CDR1 MNHEY, CDR2 SVGAGI. V shed 6 bases and J shed 0 bases, with 8 bases lying between them. CDR3 sequence: CASRWQATNEKLFF. The CDR3 DNA sequence: TGTGCCAGCAGGTGGCAGGCAACTAATGAAAAACTGTTTTTT.

Concerning this clone itself: One end of the junction varies from germline; a read error may be responsible. The rearrangement joins TRBV19 to TRBJ2-7; perhaps TRBD2 as D (5 bases). CDR3 size: 15 residues. Germline loops: CDR1 LNHDA, CDR2 SQIVND (reference sequence). CDR3 bases: TGTGCCAGTAGCATAGATCTCGGGGTCTCCTACGAGCAGTACTTC. Protein: CASSIDLGVSYEQYF.

V and J are TRBV7-2 and TRBJ2-5; D is undetermined. Germline CDR1 reads SGHTA; CDR2 reads FQGNSA. Trimming shortened V by 5 bases and J by 2 bases, and 9 bases separated the two germline ends. The CDR3 spans 13 residues. CDR3 sequence reads: CASSPLLQETQYF. The CDR3 DNA follows: TGTGCCAGCAGCCCCCTCCTACAAGAGACCCAGTACTTC.

This clone showed up just once. The CDR3 region has the DNA TGTGCCAGCAGCTTATCGGACAGGGTGAACACTGAAGCTTTCTTT. Translation: CASSLSDRVNTEAFF. The chain is built from TRBV7-9 and TRBJ1-1, with 8 bases identical to TRBD1. CDR3 length equals 15 residues. V trimming: 2 bases; J trimming: 0 bases; junction bases outside the gene matches: 2. Germline V lookup: CDR1 SEHNR, CDR2 FQNEAQ (reference sequence).

The chain couples TRBV19 to TRBJ2-5; the D gene is possibly TRBD2 (6 bases). Germline CDR1 reads LNHDA; CDR2 reads SQIVND (reference sequence). The CDR3 contains 13 residues. Trimming cost V 5 bases and J 5 bases, with 12 bases left between them. The CDR3 reads CASSGRRRETQYF. The CDR3 bases are TGTGCCAGTAGTGGGAGGAGGAGGGAGACCCAGTACTTC.

The chain uses TRBV6-2 or TRBV6-3 and TRBJ1-2; TRBD1 agrees at 8 bases. CDR1 and CDR2 (germline): MNHEY, SVGEGT. Unmatched junction bases numbered 7, after V lost 5 bases and J lost 8 bases. The length of the CDR3 is 13 residues. Here the CDR3 DNA reads TGTGCCAGCAGTCCCCCGACAGGGGTAGGCTACACCTTC. It yields the protein CASSPPTGVGYTF.